This T cell receptor (beta chain) was found in a study of beta chain features in type 1 diabetes. CD4+ cells of the naive, central memory, regulatory and stem cell-like memory types were sorted via CD45RO/CCR7/CD25/CD127/CD95/CD27. Findings and caveats of the study: When Type 1 diabetes patients were examined, their TCRB CDR3s proved moderately but significantly shorter in all four CD4+ subsets. Reduced insertions and increased deletions marked VDJ junctions in type 1 diabetes patients.

This clone was detected only a few times. Its antigen is currently unknown. The isolated RNA, all of it, was reverse transcribed, so expressed TCRB transcripts were what got sequenced. Sequencing was performed with immunoSEQ multiplex PCR; in TCRdb, only in-frame clones are kept and a portion is missing. The profile shows some 640,000 clones, 11% to 15% of them singletons. The CDR3 loop spans 15 amino acids. Germline V lookup: CDR1 SNHLY, CDR2 FYNNEI. V trimming: 11 bases; J trimming: 5 bases; junction bases outside the gene matches: 15. This chain links TRBV2 with TRBJ2-3; TRBD1 matches 8 bases. The sequence was collected from a man between 18 and 29 years old with type 1 diabetes. Sequenced input: naive CD4+ T cells from blood. The DNA of the CDR3 is TGTGCCGTATCCGGAGGACAGGGTTCCTTAGATACGCAGTATTTT. Translating it yields CAVSGGQGSLDTQYF.